The clone carrying this T cell receptor beta chain has more than one count but fewer than ten. This sample is drawn from a study of human T cells and chemical hapten exposure. The V end lost 8 bases, the J end lost 7 bases, and 17 bases lay between the germline ends. The CDR3 totals 13 residues. Germline loops: CDR1 KGHSH, CDR2 LQKENI. Attachment of unique molecular identifiers to individual cDNA molecules was performed in the library. TCRdb recomputed calls from the RACE reads with MiXCR, one row per CDR3 protein. The data hold tens of thousands of distinct CDR3 sequences, with roughly 11% observed a single time. Time point in this sample: pre-sensitization, week 0. Regarding treatment: therapeutic diphenylcyclopropenone sensitization with weekly scalp DPC. Alopecia patients deemed DPC-suitable, aged 18 to 70, excluding pregnancy.

This TCR was sampled from a woman in her forties or fifties with alopecia areata. Some clones in this sample may be carry-over from other donors' samples. V and J are TRBV18 and TRBJ1-1, with D maybe TRBD1 (5 bases). Source: whole blood, taken in connection with sensitization to the hapten diphenylcyclopropenone (DPC). The CDR3 DNA is TGTGCCAGCGCCGAAGACAGAACGAATGAAGCTTTCTTT. Amino acid sequence: CASAEDRTNEAFF. Together with reference TRBV18 and TRBJ1-1, the CDR3 gives the full variable domain: NAGVMQNPRHLVRRRGQEARLRCSPMKGHSHVYWYRQLPEEGLKFMVYLQKENIIDESGMPKERFSAEFPKEGPSILRIQQVVRGDSAAYFCASAEDRTNEAFFGQGTRLTVV.